This T cell receptor beta chain was identified in a study of cytomegalovirus exposure and HLA in healthy donors. Findings and caveats of the study: Clonal expansion, a later analysis showed, was greater in HLA-associated TCR beta chains than in equally common others.

CDR3 length equals 14 residues. Germline CDR1 and CDR2: MNHNS and SASEGT. V lost 5 bases, J lost 3 bases, and 3 bases stayed unmatched. The primer mix had 60 Vbeta and 13 Jbeta primers. As processed by the authors: It was a later analysis that counted about 80 million unique TCR beta chains, of which 9.5 million to 14 million were shared. Using immunoSEQ multiplex PCR, the repertoire was profiled, and TCRdb retains in-frame clones only, with some absent. V and J calls and clone size are copied from that table; D and trimming were computed from the DNA. The data contain about 150,000 clones, 80% of them seen just once; the ten biggest clones take up around 6%. Concerning this clone: The antigen is undetermined.

Input material: PBMCs. The clonotype comes from a woman in her 40s in good health and CMV-seropositive. The chain combines TRBV6-1 with TRBJ2-7, with TRBD1 matching over 11 bases. In DNA form, the CDR3 reads TGTGCCAGCAGTTTGGGACAGGGGGGCTACGAGCAGTACTTC. This encodes CASSLGQGGYEQYF.